This record covers a single T cell receptor beta chain. This sample is drawn from a study of blood T cell repertoires in COVID-19. Overall study context: Spain, Italy and the United States supplied samples that represented acute and convalescent COVID-19. Sources were T cells, B-cell-depleted T cells, or PBMCs; the material itself was cDNA or gDNA.

As processed by the authors: Estimated nucleated cell counts came from reference gene primer amplification. TCRdb's copy holds only in-frame clones and misses some; the assay was immunoSEQ multiplex PCR. D and trimming come from the DNA, and the V and J calls and clone size come from that table. The data show fewer than 60,000 clones, 65% to 85% seen once. CDR1 is SGHDN and CDR2 is FVKESK in the germline V gene. V shed 4 bases and J 2 bases; nucleotides not matched to a gene: 5. This CDR3 has 14 amino acids. This receptor was obtained from a human donor in a cohort sampled during active COVID-19. Sequencing was performed on peripheral blood. The V and J genes are TRBV14 and TRBJ2-7; 7 bases are a match to TRBD2. The CDR3: CASSLGAGTYEQYF. The CDR3 DNA is TGTGCCAGCAGCCTAGGAGCGGGGACCTACGAGCAGTACTTC.